This entry features one T cell receptor (beta chain) sequence. Its specificity is unknown. Repertoires were generated with immunoSEQ multiplex PCR, while TCRdb's copy carries only in-frame clones and drops some. The sample shows over 70,000 clones, around 95% of them seen only once. This entry is derived from a study of graft-versus-host responses after intestinal transplantation. CDR3 size: 14 residues. Trimming cost V 6 bases and J 7 bases, with 13 bases left between them. Germline loops: CDR1 SNHLY, CDR2 FYNNEI. This sequence was found in a human donor who received an intestinal transplant. This rearrangement joins TRBV2 to TRBJ1-6; D is possibly TRBD1 (6 bases). This specimen was unstimulated CD8+ T cells sorted from spleen or lymph node cells, taken before intestinal transplant. The CDR3: CASRVGGSNSPLHF. CDR3 DNA sequence: TGTGCCAGCAGGGTAGGGGGATCGAATTCACCCCTCCACTTT. The variable domain in full, completed from reference TRBV2 and TRBJ1-6, reads EPEVTQTPSHQVTQMGQEVILRCVPISNHLYFYWYRQILGQKVEFLVSFYNNEISEKSEIFDDQFSVERPDGSNFTLKIRSTKLEDSAMYFCASRVGGSNSPLHFGNGTRLTVT.